Described below is a single TCR beta chain sequence and its context. Its antigen is as yet unknown. This record comes from a study of metastatic and nonmetastatic thyroid tumors. Study-wide findings and caveats: According to reports, the diversity of TCR beta was significantly higher in malignant thyroid tumors than in benign nodules, and this held in both blood and tumor samples.

None of the patients had undergone any treatment ahead of thyroid surgery. How the authors handled the data: To classify distant metastasis in papillary thyroid cancer, a model was built from CDR3 differences across clinicopathological groups. From the PCR reads, TCRdb re-called clones with MiXCR. TCRdb, not the original authors, processed these V and J calls. The data contain fewer than 25,000 clones, approximately 29% of them singletons. This receptor was taken from a female donor with papillary thyroid cancer or a benign thyroid nodule (not recorded which). Some clones in this sample may be carry-over from other donors' samples. The sequenced sample consisted of blood.

CDR3 coding DNA: TGTGCCAGCTCACCGCAACAGTCCTCTGGGGCCAACGTCCTGACTTTC. Residues: CASSPQQSSGANVLTF. This sequence joins TRBV18 and TRBJ2-6, with unresolved D. Trimming stripped 3 bases from V and 0 bases from J, with 9 bases between. Germline loops: CDR1 KGHSH, CDR2 LQKENI. This CDR3 contains 16 residues.